This T cell receptor (beta chain) came from a study of T-cell reconstitution after alpha-beta-depleted transplantation in children. Study findings and constraints: In some patients, recipient T cells and intrathymic progenitors surviving conditioning explained high day-60 diversity.

Trimming shortened V by 3 bases and J by 8 bases, and 20 bases separated the two germline ends. In germline, CDR1 is KGHSH, CDR2 LQKENI. There are 16 residues in the CDR3. Unique molecular identifiers were incorporated during preparation of the TCRbeta library. Each CDR3 protein is one row after TCRdb ran MiXCR on the PCR reads. This sample has hundreds of thousands of distinct CDR3 sequences, with around a sixth found just once. This clonotype has ten or more counts. Antigen: not known. The chain uses TRBV18 and TRBJ2-1; weak D call: TRBD2 (6 bases). This specimen was PBMCs, mostly from graft donor cells, taken 360 days after TCRalphabeta/CD19-depleted stem cell transplant. This clonotype originated in a male patient between 2 and 10 years old who had a stem cell transplant for acute lymphoblastic leukemia, so the T cells may come from the graft donor. CDR3 region: CASSPAPGAQNYEQFF. For the CDR3, the DNA is TGTGCCAGCTCACCGGCACCGGGAGCCCAGAACTATGAGCAGTTCTTC.